The 19 T cell receptor beta chains in this list originate from one sample, sequenced in a study of a mutant IDH1 vaccine in newly diagnosed glioma. What these receptors recognize is not known. Some clones are missing from TCRdb's copy, which holds only in-frame ones; the method was immunoSEQ multiplex PCR. Seen here are 30,000 to 35,000 clones, approximately 90% observed once, and the top ten hold around 2.2%. Time point of the sample: week 47, end of study. Vaccinated patients received 300 ug of mutant IDH1 20-mer peptide per dose, with topical imiquimod. The specimen was PBMCs, collected from a glioma patient whose treatment included an IDH1 peptide vaccine. The source is a man aged 35-49 years with glioma.

This chain joins TRBV4-1 and TRBJ1-5; D is unclear. CDR3 length: 15 amino acids. V dropped 3 bases and J dropped 7 bases, with 16 bases sitting between them. The germline V gene has CDR1 MGHRA and CDR2 YSYEKL. As DNA, the CDR3 is TGCGCCAGCAGCCAGGGGAGAGAACGGATCCAGCCCCAGCATTTT. Translating gives CASSQGRERIQPQHF.

The chain couples TRBV28 to TRBJ1-1; D remains ambiguous. V lost 4 bases and J lost 0, with 9 bases in between. Germline CDR1 MDHEN, CDR2 SYDVKM. This CDR3 comprises 14 residues. The CDR3: CASSSDALNTEAFF. In DNA, the CDR3 is TGTGCCAGCAGTTCTGACGCCTTGAACACTGAAGCTTTCTTT.

The chain employs TRBV4-1 and TRBJ2-1, with 7 nucleotides matching TRBD2. V lost 4 bases and J lost 8; bases outside the gene matches: 8. CDR1 and CDR2 (germline): MGHRA, YSYEKL. This CDR3 has 14 amino acids. CDR3: CASSRRDYGDEQFF. The CDR3 nucleotides read TGCGCCAGCAGCCGCCGGGACTACGGGGATGAGCAGTTCTTC.

The chain uses TRBV30 and TRBJ1-2; the D gene is possibly TRBD1 (6 bases). Germline values: CDR1 GTSNPN, CDR2 SVGIG (reference sequence). The CDR3 is 13 amino acids. V lost 0 bases to trimming and J lost 7 bases, with 12 bases between them. CDR3: CAWSVHRDGGYTF. CDR3 coding DNA: TGTGCCTGGAGTGTACACAGGGACGGTGGCTACACCTTC.

J is TRBJ1-2 and V is TRBV5-1; TRBD1 might be the D (6 bases). The CDR3 runs to 13 residues. In germline, CDR1 is SGHRS, CDR2 YFSETQ. The V and J ends lost 4 bases and 2 bases respectively, with 9 bases between them. This CDR3 is CASSRDNNYGYTF. The CDR3 coding sequence is TGCGCCAGCAGCCGGGACAACAACTATGGCTACACCTTC.

The CDR3 reads CASTGPEGGRNQPQHF. CDR3 bases: TGTGCCAGCACGGGTCCCGAAGGGGGTCGCAATCAGCCCCAGCATTTT. V and J are TRBV6-6 and TRBJ1-5; weak D call: TRBD1 (6 bases). Trimming took off 7 bases at V and 2 bases at J, with 18 bases between the two ends. There are 16 residues in the CDR3. Germline V gene data show CDR1 as MNHNY and CDR2 as SVGAGI (reference sequence).

This chain uses TRBV7-8 with TRBJ2-1; TRBD2 matches 9 bases. With 5 bases clipped from V and 7 bases from J, the junction kept 6 bases outside the gene matches. Germline V lookup: CDR1 SGHVS, CDR2 FQNEAQ. The CDR3 extends over 14 amino acids. CDR3 loop: CASSPSGRRNEQFF. As DNA, the CDR3 is TGTGCCAGCAGCCCCAGCGGGAGGCGGAATGAGCAGTTCTTC.

The genes are TRBV5-1 and TRBJ2-6; D unclear. Trimming took off 0 bases at V and 2 bases at J, with 3 bases between the two ends. The CDR3 has 14 amino acids. CDR1 is SGHRS, CDR2 YFSETQ, per germline. CDR3: CASSLDPGANVLTF. DNA of the CDR3: TGCGCCAGCAGCTTGGACCCTGGGGCCAACGTCCTGACTTTC.

This sequence joins TRBV7-2 and TRBJ2-1; 8 bases line up with TRBD2. Germline CDR1 and CDR2: SGHTA and FQGNSA. V shed 3 bases and J 0 bases; nucleotides not matched to a gene: 7. This CDR3 is 17 amino acids long. For the CDR3, the DNA is TGTGCCAGCAGCTTGATCAGCGGGAGAAGCTCCTACAATGAGCAGTTCTTC. Translating it yields CASSLISGRSSYNEQFF.

CDR3 DNA sequence: TGCAGCGTTGGTGGGGGGGGGACCCAGTACTTC. Translated, it gives CSVGGGGTQYF. V is TRBV29-1 and J is TRBJ2-5, with 7 positions matching TRBD2. With 4 bases clipped from V and 7 bases from J, the junction kept 3 bases outside the gene matches. Germline V CDR1 and CDR2: SQVTM, ANQGSEA. The CDR3 is 11 amino acids.

The chain's CDR3 is CASSGGLINYGYTF. The CDR3 DNA reads as TGCGCCAGCAGTGGCGGGCTCATTAACTATGGCTACACCTTC. The chain joins TRBV5-1 to TRBJ1-2; D unresolved. The germline V gene encodes CDR1 SGHRS and CDR2 YFSETQ. This CDR3 has 14 amino acids. The V end lost 5 bases, the J end lost 1 base, and 12 bases lay between the germline ends.

This clone was seen only once. This chain uses TRBV19 with TRBJ2-2; 9 nucleotides line up with TRBD2. Germline V gene lookup returns CDR1 LNHDA and CDR2 SQIVND (reference sequence). CDR3 length: 19 residues. J gave up 3 bases and V 3 bases, and 14 bases lay outside the gene matches. The CDR3 region has the DNA TGTGCCAGTAGTATGCCCCCGGCAGGCGGGAGGGCCGACACCGGGGAGCTGTTTTTT. It encodes CASSMPPAGGRADTGELFF.

This chain connects TRBV18 to TRBJ2-6; no clear D. In germline, CDR1 is KGHSH, CDR2 LQKENI. CDR3 size: 16 residues. The V end was cut by 3 bases, the J end by 1 base, with 10 bases between. CDR3 region: CASSPIRGSGANVLTF. The DNA for the CDR3 is TGTGCCAGCTCACCCATTCGCGGATCTGGGGCCAACGTCCTGACTTTC.

The chain employs TRBV29-1 and TRBJ1-2; the D is unclear. Germline V gene sequence: CDR1 SQVTM, CDR2 ANQGSEA. Trimming took off 6 bases at V and 3 bases at J, with 23 bases between the two ends. This CDR3 spans 16 amino acids. Here the CDR3 DNA reads TGCAGCGTCGACCGGGCCCCCGAAAGTTATGACTATGGCTACACCTTC. Translating gives CSVDRAPESYDYGYTF.

The rearrangement joins TRBV7-3 to TRBJ2-5; unclear D gene. The ends were cut back, 0 bases at V and 1 base at J, with 9 bases in the middle. This CDR3 spans 15 amino acids. Germline V gene sequence: CDR1 SGHTA, CDR2 FQGTGA. The DNA of the CDR3 is TGTGCCAGCAGCTTAACGGCTGGCCCCCAAGAGACCCAGTACTTC. Translated, it gives CASSLTAGPQETQYF. The full variable domain, completed using reference TRBV7-3 and TRBJ2-5, is GAGVSQTPSNKVTEKGKYVELRCDPISGHTALYWYRQSLGQGPEFLIYFQGTGAADDSGLPNDRFFAVRPEGSVSTLKIQRTERGDSAVYLCASSLTAGPQETQYFGPGTRLLVL.

This chain links TRBV7-9 with TRBJ2-1; 13 nucleotides line up with TRBD2. Trimming at V came to 2 bases and at J to 7 bases, leaving 8 bases not matched to a gene. Germline-derived CDR1 and CDR2 are SEHNR and FQNEAQ (reference sequence). This CDR3 contains 17 residues. The CDR3 coding sequence is TGTGCCAGCAGCTTATTTGGGACTAGCGGGACTCGGAATGAGCAGTTCTTC. This encodes CASSLFGTSGTRNEQFF. Using reference TRBV7-9 and TRBJ2-1 for the parts outside the CDR3, the full variable domain is DTGVSQNPRHKITKRGQNVTFRCDPISEHNRLYWYRQTLGQGPEFLTYFQNEAQLEKSRLLSDRFSAERPKGSFSTLEIQRTEQGDSAMYLCASSLFGTSGTRNEQFFGPGTRLTVL.

V and J are TRBV4-1 and TRBJ1-5; possible D gene TRBD1, 6 bases. Looked up from germline, CDR1 is MGHRA and CDR2 is YSYEKL. V was cut by 0 bases and J by 7 bases, with 13 bases left in between. This CDR3 has 15 residues. CDR3 coding DNA: TGCGCCAGCAGCCAAGATCTGGGGGCGGGACAGCCCCAGCATTTT. Protein product: CASSQDLGAGQPQHF.

This clone was counted between two and nine times. The V call is TRBV19, the J call TRBJ1-1; D gene unclear. With 4 bases removed from V and 0 bases from J, the gap between germline ends came to 6 bases. CDR3 length equals 13 residues. Germline loops: CDR1 LNHDA, CDR2 SQIVND (reference sequence). The CDR3 here is CASSRGLNTEAFF. For the CDR3, the DNA is TGTGCCAGTAGTAGGGGATTGAACACTGAAGCTTTCTTT. The full variable domain, completed using reference TRBV19 and TRBJ1-1, is DGGITQSPKYLFRKEGQNVTLSCEQNLNHDAMYWYRQDPGQGLRLIYYSQIVNDFQKGDIAEGYSVSREKKESFPLTVTSAQKNPTAFYLCASSRGLNTEAFFGQGTRLTVV.

The chain is built from TRBV9 and TRBJ2-1; TRBD2 agrees at 14 bases. Germline-derived CDR1 and CDR2 are SGDLS and YYNGEE. The ends lost 2 bases at V and 7 bases at J; junction bases unmatched: 2. The CDR3 sequence is 15 residues long. DNA for the CDR3: TGTGCCAGCAGCGTGGGACTAGCGGGAGTGAATGAGCAGTTCTTC. Translating gives CASSVGLAGVNEQFF.